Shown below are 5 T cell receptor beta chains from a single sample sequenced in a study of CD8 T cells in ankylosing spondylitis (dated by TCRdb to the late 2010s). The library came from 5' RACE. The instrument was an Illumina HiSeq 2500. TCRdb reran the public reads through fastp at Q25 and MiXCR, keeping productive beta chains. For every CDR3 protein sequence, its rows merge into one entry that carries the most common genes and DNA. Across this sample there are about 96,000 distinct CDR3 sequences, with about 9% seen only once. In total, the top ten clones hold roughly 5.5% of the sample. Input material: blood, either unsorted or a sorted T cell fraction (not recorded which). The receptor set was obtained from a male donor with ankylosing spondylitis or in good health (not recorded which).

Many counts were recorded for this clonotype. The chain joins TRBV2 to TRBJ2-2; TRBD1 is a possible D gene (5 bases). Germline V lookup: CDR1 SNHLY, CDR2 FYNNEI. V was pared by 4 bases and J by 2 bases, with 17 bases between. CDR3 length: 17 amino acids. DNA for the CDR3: TGTGCCAGCAGTGTTTTCTTGGGCAGGGTCAACACCGGGGAGCTGTTTTTT. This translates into CASSVFLGRVNTGELFF.

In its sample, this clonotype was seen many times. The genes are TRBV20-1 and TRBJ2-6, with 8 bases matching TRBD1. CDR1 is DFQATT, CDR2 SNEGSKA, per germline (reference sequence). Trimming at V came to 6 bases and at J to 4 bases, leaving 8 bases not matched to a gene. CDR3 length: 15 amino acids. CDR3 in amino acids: CSAPDRVRGANVLTF. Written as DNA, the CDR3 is TGCAGTGCCCCGGACAGGGTAAGAGGGGCCAACGTCCTGACTTTC.

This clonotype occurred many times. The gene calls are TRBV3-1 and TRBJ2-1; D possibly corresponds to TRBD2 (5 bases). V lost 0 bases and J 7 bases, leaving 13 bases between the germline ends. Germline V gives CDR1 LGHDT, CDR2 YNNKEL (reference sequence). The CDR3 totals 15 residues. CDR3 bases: TGTGCCAGCAGCCAAGAATCTTCGGACTGGAATGAGCAGTTCTTC. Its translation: CASSQESSDWNEQFF.

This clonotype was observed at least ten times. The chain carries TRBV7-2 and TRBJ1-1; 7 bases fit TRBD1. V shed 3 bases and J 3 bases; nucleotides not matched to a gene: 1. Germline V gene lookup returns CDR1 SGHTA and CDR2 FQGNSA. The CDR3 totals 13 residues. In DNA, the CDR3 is TGTGCCAGCAGCTTTGACAGGGACACTGAAGCTTTCTTT. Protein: CASSFDRDTEAFF.

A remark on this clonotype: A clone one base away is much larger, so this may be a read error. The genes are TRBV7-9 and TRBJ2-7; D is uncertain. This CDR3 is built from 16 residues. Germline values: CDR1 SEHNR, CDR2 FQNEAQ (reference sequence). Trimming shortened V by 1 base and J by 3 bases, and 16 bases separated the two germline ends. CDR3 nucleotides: TGTGCCAGCAGCTTAGGAGGCGGCCTAATGGGCTACGAGCAGTACTTC. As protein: CASSLGGGLMGYEQYF.